This is a list of T cell receptor beta chains from one sample in a study of T cells after yellow fever vaccination. One entry per CDR3 protein, called by TCRdb with MiXCR from the 5' RACE reads. The table has more than 450,000 distinct CDR3 sequences, less than 25% seen once; the top ten hold around 17%. The sequences come from PBMCs, collected about 20 days after the first yellow fever vaccination. These receptors originate from a man younger than 30 who received the YFV17D yellow fever vaccine. CDR3s include the opening cysteine and the closing phenylalanine or tryptophan. A D gene is named only where the DNA matches it firmly. Clone size is given for some rows only: seen once, a few or many times, or a class if the clone is expanded.

D,J,V,size,CDR3,DNA
NA,TRBJ1-2,TRBV20-1,NA,CSAEAPVYGYTF,TGCAGTGCCGAGGCCCCAGTCTATGGCTACACCTTC
TRBD2,TRBJ2-3,TRBV24-1,few,CATSDPRLAGDTQYF,TGTGCCACCAGTGATCCGCGACTAGCAGGGGATACGCAGTATTTT
NA,TRBJ2-2,TRBV12-3/TRBV12-4,NA,CASSLHPGELFF,TGTGCCAGCAGTCTCCACCCCGGGGAGCTGTTTTTT
NA,TRBJ2-3,TRBV9,NA,CASSVEGAGTVLDTQYF,TGTGCCAGCAGCGTAGAAGGGGCGGGGACCGTGTTAGATACGCAGTATTTT
NA,TRBJ1-1,TRBV20-1,few,CSARDGSSNTEAFF,TGCAGTGCTAGGGACGGGTCGTCGAACACTGAAGCTTTCTTT
NA,TRBJ1-5,TRBV7-9,few,CASSPWASNQPQHF,TGTGCCAGCAGCCCCTGGGCGAGCAATCAGCCCCAGCATTTT
NA,TRBJ2-1,TRBV24-1,NA,CATSGYNEQFF,TGTGCCACCAGTGGCTACAATGAGCAGTTCTTC
NA,TRBJ1-1,TRBV27,NA,CASSLSGTRHEAFF,TGTGCCAGCAGTTTATCCGGGACACGACATGAAGCTTTCTTT
NA,TRBJ2-1,TRBV6-5,many,CASILRGTETYNEQFF,TGTGCCAGCATTTTAAGGGGGACGGAGACTTACAATGAGCAGTTCTTC
NA,TRBJ1-1,TRBV6-5,once,CASSYSAENTEAFF,TGTGCCAGCAGTTACTCCGCGGAGAACACTGAAGCTTTCTTT
NA,TRBJ2-2,TRBV10-3,NA,CAISYRANTGELFF,TGTGCCATCAGTTATCGGGCTAACACCGGGGAGCTGTTTTTT
NA,TRBJ2-5,TRBV7-2,few,CASSPVKETQYF,TGTGCCAGCAGCCCCGTAAAAGAGACCCAGTACTTC
NA,TRBJ1-2,TRBV2,few,CASGGDLHGYTF,TGTGCCAGCGGGGGCGACTTGCATGGCTACACCTTC
NA,TRBJ2-7,TRBV2,few,CASSGDGYEQYF,TGTGCCAGCAGTGGGGATGGGTACGAGCAGTACTTC
NA,TRBJ2-1,TRBV9,once,CASGGHDNEQFF,TGTGCCAGCGGGGGGCATGACAATGAGCAGTTCTTC
TRBD2,TRBJ2-5,TRBV18,few,CASSPQQRDAQETQYF,TGTGCCAGCTCACCACAGCAGCGGGACGCCCAAGAGACCCAGTACTTC
NA,TRBJ2-7,TRBV19,few,CASSIQLLAYEQYF,TGTGCCAGTAGTATTCAGCTGCTGGCCTACGAGCAGTACTTC
TRBD1,TRBJ1-2,TRBV6-1,once,CASTTDRVGYGYTF,TGTGCCAGCACCACGGACAGGGTTGGCTATGGCTACACCTTC
TRBD2,TRBJ2-1,TRBV3-1,NA,CASSHRTSGAYNEQFF,TGTGCCAGCAGCCACCGGACTAGCGGGGCCTACAATGAGCAGTTCTTC
NA,TRBJ1-1,TRBV24-1,few,CATSSVEAFF,TGTGCCACCAGTTCAGTTGAAGCTTTCTTT
NA,TRBJ2-7,TRBV5-1,NA,CASSVLRSSYEQYF,TGCGCCAGCAGCGTACTAAGGAGCTCCTACGAGCAGTACTTC
NA,TRBJ1-6,TRBV5-1,once,CASSHGTRNSPLHF,TGCGCCAGCAGCCACGGGACAAGGAATTCACCCCTCCACTTT
NA,TRBJ1-2,TRBV27,NA,CASSPGPGFSYGYTF,TGTGCCAGCAGTCCCGGACCCGGTTTTTCCTATGGCTACACCTTC